The 5 T cell receptor beta chains below all came from one sample that was sequenced in a study of shared clonotypes between healthy human individuals. Clones were read by immunoSEQ multiplex PCR, and TCRdb kept only the in-frame ones, dropping some. This sample has a few million clones, with approximately 95% found just once. The sample was naive CD4+ T cells from PBMCs. Subset reported: CD45RA+ positively selected. Source of these receptors: a man aged 18 to 30 in good health. Some clones in this sample may be carry-over from other donors' samples.

With respect to this clone: Other DNA sequences in this specimen translate into the identical CDR3. This sequence joins TRBV28 and TRBJ1-1; no reliable D call. Germline CDR1 reads MDHEN; CDR2 reads SYDVKM. Trimming removed 6 bases at V and 2 bases at J, with 4 bases between. This CDR3 is 11 amino acids long. DNA for the CDR3: TGTGCCAGCAGCCCAAACACTGAAGCTTTCTTT. Protein product: CASSPNTEAFF.

This chain uses TRBV28 with TRBJ1-6; D remains unclear. The length of the CDR3 is 15 residues. Germline values: CDR1 MDHEN, CDR2 SYDVKM. Trimming shortened V by 1 base and J by 8 bases, and 12 bases separated the two germline ends. The CDR3 nucleotides are TGTGCCAGCAGTTTATCAGGTGTAGATGATTCACCCCTCCACTTT. Translated: CASSLSGVDDSPLHF.

V usage is TRBV29-1 and J usage is TRBJ2-7, with TRBD2 identical over 10 bases. The CDR3 spans 14 residues. Germline V CDR1 and CDR2: SQVTM, ANQGSEA. V dropped 3 bases and J dropped 7; count of bases not matched to a gene: 9. CDR3 loop: CSVEGAGGPGEQYF. CDR3 sequence (DNA): TGCAGCGTTGAGGGAGCGGGAGGGCCGGGGGAGCAGTACTTC.

On this clone itself: At the DNA level, this CDR3 is encoded by other sequences in the same sample as well. The J gene is TRBJ1-5, the V gene TRBV5-1; perhaps TRBD1 as D (5 bases). With 0 bases removed from V and 5 bases from J, the gap between germline ends came to 9 bases. The CDR3 is 14 amino acids. Germline lookup yields CDR1 SGHRS and CDR2 YFSETQ. CDR3 in DNA: TGCGCCAGCAGCTTGGACAGAGGGGATCAGCCCCAGCATTTT. It yields the protein CASSLDRGDQPQHF.

The chain has TRBV29-1 and TRBJ1-2; D not certain. The germline V and J ends were trimmed by 6 bases and 2 bases, with 10 bases remaining between them. Germline CDR1 SQVTM, CDR2 ANQGSEA. The CDR3 totals 12 residues. The CDR3 coding sequence is TGCAGCGTGTTAACGGAGAACTATGGCTACACCTTC. The encoded protein is CSVLTENYGYTF.